Below, 13 T cell receptor beta chains from the same sample are listed, as sequenced in a study of metastatic and nonmetastatic thyroid tumors. TCRdb reanalyzed the PCR reads via MiXCR. This sample carries about 31,000 clones, approximately 19% of them seen once, and the ten largest clones take about 22%. Ahead of thyroid surgery, no patient had received treatment of any kind. The sequenced sample consisted of blood. All receptors derive from a female donor with papillary thyroid cancer or a benign thyroid nodule (not recorded which). Some clones in this sample may be carry-over from other donors' samples.

The chain joins TRBV18 to TRBJ1-2; TRBD1 matches at 7 bases. The V gene end was trimmed by 1 base and the J gene end by 1 base; junction bases not matched to a gene: 3. The CDR3 consists of 15 residues. Looked up from germline, CDR1 is KGHSH and CDR2 is LQKENI. In DNA form, the CDR3 reads TGTGCCAGCTCACCACGGACAGGCCTTAACTATGGCTACACCTTC. Residues: CASSPRTGLNYGYTF.

V and J are TRBV4-3 and TRBJ2-7; 7 bases fit TRBD1. The germline gives CDR1 LGHNA, CDR2 YSLEER. Trimming removed 3 bases from V and 6 bases from J; junction bases left unmatched: 8. The CDR3 runs 14 residues. The DNA of the CDR3 is TGCGCCAGCAGCCACTCGAGACAGGGCTTCGAGCAGTACGTC. Amino acids: CASSHSRQGFEQYV.

This clone was seen repeatedly, ten times or more. The V and J genes are TRBV9 and TRBJ2-7, with 7 bases matching TRBD1. The germline V gene has CDR1 SGDLS and CDR2 YYNGEE. V was clipped by 0 bases and J by 4 bases; unmatched bases: 4. The CDR3 length is 14 residues. For the CDR3, the DNA is TGTGCCAGCAGCGTAGACCTACAGGGGTACGAGCAGTACTTC. It yields the protein CASSVDLQGYEQYF. The variable domain in full, completed from reference TRBV9 and TRBJ2-7, reads DSGVTQTPKHLITATGQRVTLRCSPRSGDLSVYWYQQSLDQGLQFLIQYYNGEERAKGNILERFSAQQFPDLHSELNLSSLELGDSALYFCASSVDLQGYEQYFGPGTRLTVT.

This chain links TRBV15 with TRBJ2-7, with TRBD1 matching over 8 bases. This CDR3 comprises 14 residues. The junction had 4 bases not matched to a gene; V was cut back by 4 bases and J by 2 bases. CDR1 and CDR2 (germline): LNHNV, YYDKDF (reference sequence). The CDR3 sequence is CATSKDRGPYEQYF. CDR3 DNA sequence: TGTGCCACCAGCAAAGACAGGGGACCCTACGAGCAGTACTTC.

The chain recombines TRBV20-1 with TRBJ1-2; D call uncertain. The germline CDR1 and CDR2 sequences are DFQATT and SNEGSKA (reference sequence). V was cut by 5 bases and J by 4 bases, with 14 bases left in between. CDR3 length: 13 amino acids. The CDR3 DNA reads TGCAGTGCTGTACGAGAGGTGGGCTATGGCTACACCTTC. Translation gives CSAVREVGYGYTF.

This clone came up many times. V usage is TRBV7-9 and J usage is TRBJ2-7; the D gene is possibly TRBD1 (5 bases). The CDR3 sequence is 13 residues long. Trimming left V 8 bases short and J 0 bases short, with 11 bases between. CDR1 is SEHNR and CDR2 is FQNEAQ in the germline V gene (reference sequence). The CDR3, as DNA: TGTGCCAGCGGAGAACAGGACTCCTACGAGCAGTACTTC. It specifies CASGEQDSYEQYF.

The chain combines TRBV6-5 with TRBJ2-3; the D call may be TRBD1 or TRBD2 (5 bases each). The CDR3 covers 15 residues. Trimming pared 0 bases from V and 4 bases from J, leaving 11 bases between. Germline lookup yields CDR1 MNHEY and CDR2 SVGAGI. In nucleotides, the CDR3 is TGTGCCAGCAGTTACTCGCGACGGGGCGCAGATACGCAGTATTTT. Protein sequence: CASSYSRRGADTQYF.

This clone was detected ten times or more. The chain has TRBV5-4 and TRBJ2-7; 7 bases agree with TRBD2. Germline loops: CDR1 SGHNT, CDR2 YYREEE (reference sequence). The V and J ends lost 2 bases and 5 bases, in that order; junction bases with no gene match: 10. CDR3 length: 15 residues. This chain's CDR3 is CASSLMGGDLHEQYF. The CDR3 DNA reads TGTGCCAGCAGCTTAATGGGGGGGGACCTCCACGAGCAGTACTTC.

This clone was counted ten times or more. The chain joins TRBV2 to TRBJ2-1; tentative D call: TRBD1 (5 bases). The CDR3 totals 15 residues. The germline V gene has CDR1 SNHLY and CDR2 FYNNEI. V was clipped by 8 bases and J by 1 base, with 15 bases between them. In DNA, the CDR3 is TGTGCCAGCCGGGCACCGCAGGGTTCCTACAATGAGCAGTTCTTC. Translating gives CASRAPQGSYNEQFF. The variable domain in full, with the rest retrieved from reference TRBV2 and TRBJ2-1, is EPEVTQTPSHQVTQMGQEVILRCVPISNHLYFYWYRQILGQKVEFLVSFYNNEISEKSEIFDDQFSVERPDGSNFTLKIRSTKLEDSAMYFCASRAPQGSYNEQFFGPGTRLTVL.

This chain joins TRBV2 and TRBJ1-1; 7 nucleotides line up with TRBD1. The V gene end was trimmed by 7 bases and the J gene end by 1 base; junction bases not matched to a gene: 3. Germline V lookup: CDR1 SNHLY, CDR2 FYNNEI. This CDR3 is 13 amino acids long. The CDR3 nucleotides are TGTGCCAGCATGGGACAGTGGAACACTGAAGCTTTCTTT. Translated: CASMGQWNTEAFF. The full variable domain, completed using reference TRBV2 and TRBJ1-1, is EPEVTQTPSHQVTQMGQEVILRCVPISNHLYFYWYRQILGQKVEFLVSFYNNEISEKSEIFDDQFSVERPDGSNFTLKIRSTKLEDSAMYFCASMGQWNTEAFFGQGTRLTVV.

This clone showed up many times. The V gene is TRBV20-1, the J gene TRBJ1-2; unclear D gene. Looked up from germline, CDR1 is DFQATT and CDR2 is SNEGSKA (reference sequence). The ends were cut back, 2 bases at V and 3 bases at J, with 7 bases in the middle. The CDR3 has 12 residues. Here the CDR3 reads CSARWSDYGYTF. DNA of the CDR3: TGCAGTGCTAGATGGAGCGACTATGGCTACACCTTC.

This chain's CDR3 is CASSGPGYGYTF. CDR3 coding DNA: TGTGCCAGCTCAGGGCCTGGCTATGGCTACACCTTC. This chain uses TRBV27 with TRBJ1-2, with TRBD1 as a possible D gene (5 bases). Trimming shortened V by 8 bases and J by 4 bases, and 11 bases separated the two germline ends. The germline V gene encodes CDR1 MNHEY and CDR2 SMNVEV (reference sequence). The CDR3 sequence is 12 residues long.

The chain combines TRBV6-9 with TRBJ2-3; 10 bases are a match to TRBD1. The length of the CDR3 is 18 residues. Germline-derived CDR1 and CDR2 are MNHGY and SVAAGI. Losses at the gene ends were 5 bases for V and 2 bases for J; bases not matched to a gene: 13. The CDR3 is CASSDSNPGTGDTDTQYF. CDR3 DNA: TGTGCCAGCAGTGACTCGAACCCCGGGACAGGGGACACAGATACGCAGTATTTT.